Presented here are 21 T cell receptor beta chains from one specimen sequenced in a study of CD8 T cell repertoires and HIV-1 epitope variants. What these receptors recognize is not known. Measured with immunoSEQ multiplex PCR; TCRdb has only the in-frame clones, and not every one. This sample has 6,000 to 8,000 clones, with approximately 60% found just once. The material sequenced was cultured CD8+ T cells derived from PBMCs. The receptors come from a male donor with HIV.

The gene calls are TRBV11-3 and TRBJ2-1; D is ambiguous. V gave up 4 bases and J gave up 4 bases, with 8 bases separating them. This CDR3 region has 13 residues. The germline V gene has CDR1 SGHNT and CDR2 YENEEA. The CDR3 region has the DNA TGTGCCAGCAGCTCATCAAGGTACAATGAGCAGTTCTTC. Its translation is CASSSSRYNEQFF.

This clone was found a few times. This chain's CDR3 is CAISGVGDTYEQYF. CDR3 nucleotides: TGTGCCATCAGTGGGGTCGGGGACACCTACGAGCAGTACTTC. The chain links TRBV10-3 to TRBJ2-7, with D possibly being TRBD1 (6 bases). Germline V gene lookup returns CDR1 ENHRY and CDR2 SYGVKD. The V and J ends lost 4 bases and 2 bases respectively, with 12 bases between them. The CDR3 is 14 residues long.

This clone showed up just once. Other DNA sequences in this sample translate to the same CDR3. This chain connects TRBV9 to TRBJ1-1; D perhaps matches TRBD1 (5 bases). Germline lookup yields CDR1 SGDLS and CDR2 YYNGEE. This CDR3 spans 14 amino acids. Trimming pared 3 bases from V and 1 base from J, leaving 10 bases between. DNA of the CDR3: TGTGCCAGCAGCGAATTGACAGCGAACACTGAAGCTTTCTTT. Translated: CASSELTANTEAFF.

The chain uses TRBV18 and TRBJ1-4; 8 bases are shared with TRBD1. The CDR3 spans 17 residues. The J segment lost 4 bases and the V segment lost 6 bases, leaving 13 bases of the junction unmatched. Germline V lookup: CDR1 KGHSH, CDR2 LQKENI. CDR3 loop: CASSLSVTGGINEKLFF. CDR3 DNA sequence: TGTGCCAGCTCGCTCTCTGTAACAGGGGGTATTAATGAAAAACTGTTTTTT.

The chain has TRBV13 and TRBJ2-2; the D is unclear. Trimming removed 5 bases from V and 1 base from J, with 14 bases in between. The germline CDR1 and CDR2 sequences are PRHDT and FYEKMQ (reference sequence). CDR3 size: 16 residues. The CDR3 DNA follows: TGTGCCAGCAGCCCCCGGGCGGACCTGAACACCGGGGAGCTGTTTTTT. Its protein is CASSPRADLNTGELFF.

This clone was recorded a few times. The chain couples TRBV5-3 to TRBJ1-4, with TRBD1 as a possible D gene (5 bases). TRBV5-3 is recorded as an ORF, its role being uncertain. The CDR3 sequence is 19 residues long. The V and J ends lost 0 bases and 4 bases respectively, with 22 bases between them. The DNA of the CDR3 is TGTGCCAGAAGCTTGGGACTCCCCATGGGGTCAGGGATTAATGAAAAACTGTTTTTT. Encoded protein: CARSLGLPMGSGINEKLFF.

By sample fraction, this clone is large. J is TRBJ2-5 and V is TRBV15; D ambiguous. CDR1 and CDR2 from the germline V gene are LNHNV and YYDKDF (reference sequence). Trimming cost V 0 bases and J 4 bases, with 6 bases left between them. The CDR3 is made up of 13 amino acids. The CDR3 DNA sequence: TGTGCCACCAGCAGAGATCGGAGAGAGACCCAGTACTTC. It codes for CATSRDRRETQYF.

The chain carries TRBV28 and TRBJ2-4; no definite D call. The V end was cut by 4 bases, the J end by 0 bases, with 13 bases between. Germline CDR1 and CDR2: MDHEN and SYDVKM. CDR3 length: 16 amino acids. CDR3 sequence: CASSSPAAGAKNIQYF. The DNA for the CDR3 is TGTGCCAGCAGTTCGCCGGCGGCAGGAGCCAAAAACATTCAGTACTTC.

This clone occurred a few times. The J gene is TRBJ2-4, the V gene TRBV7-9, with 7 bases lining up with TRBD1. The CDR3 extends over 14 amino acids. The V and J ends lost 3 bases and 3 bases, in that order; junction bases with no gene match: 2. Germline V gives CDR1 SEHNR, CDR2 FQNEAQ (reference sequence). The CDR3 coding sequence is TGTGCCAGCAGCTTCACAGGGGACAAAAACATTCAGTACTTC. Translated, it gives CASSFTGDKNIQYF.

The chain carries TRBV4-3 and TRBJ2-7, with no clear D. Germline CDR1 LGHNA, CDR2 YSLEER. This CDR3 is built from 15 residues. V was shortened by 0 bases and J by 3 bases, with 12 bases between the two germline ends. The CDR3 sequence is CASSQDLTLNYEQYF. The CDR3 DNA follows: TGCGCCAGCAGCCAAGATCTGACATTGAACTACGAGCAGTACTTC.

This rearrangement joins TRBV28 to TRBJ1-1; D is undetermined. The CDR3 is 13 residues long. The ends were cut back, 3 bases at V and 5 bases at J, with 10 bases in the middle. Germline lookup yields CDR1 MDHEN and CDR2 SYDVKM. The CDR3 sequence is CASSLAGSTEAFF. The CDR3 region has the DNA TGTGCCAGCAGTTTGGCAGGTAGTACTGAAGCTTTCTTT.

V usage is TRBV6-1 and J usage is TRBJ2-6; 11 positions agree with TRBD1. Per the germline V gene, CDR1 is MNHNS and CDR2 is SASEGT. Germline trimming cut 3 bases from V and 4 bases from J; bases unmatched to any gene: 2. The CDR3 has 16 amino acids. CDR3 coding DNA: TGTGCCAGCAGTGAGGACAGGGGGCTCGGGGCCAACGTCCTGACTTTC. It yields the protein CASSEDRGLGANVLTF.

This clone was found a few times. J is TRBJ1-4 and V is TRBV2; maybe TRBD1 (5 bases). In germline, CDR1 is SNHLY, CDR2 FYNNEI. V dropped 8 bases and J dropped 0 bases, with 10 bases sitting between them. This CDR3 is built from 14 residues. CDR3 amino acids: CASDGAATNEKLFF. CDR3 nucleotide sequence: TGTGCCAGCGACGGGGCTGCAACTAATGAAAAACTGTTTTTT.

The chain uses TRBV7-9 and TRBJ2-7; the match to TRBD2 covers 11 bases. This CDR3 is built from 17 residues. V shed 5 bases and J 0 bases; nucleotides not matched to a gene: 9. Germline assignment: CDR1 SEHNR and CDR2 FQNEAQ (reference sequence). The CDR3 DNA follows: TGTGCCAGCAGCCCGGAGGGACTAGCGGTTAGCTCCTACGAGCAGTACTTC. It encodes CASSPEGLAVSSYEQYF.

This rearrangement joins TRBV28 to TRBJ1-2, with D perhaps matching TRBD1 (6 bases). This CDR3 comprises 15 residues. Germline V lookup: CDR1 MDHEN, CDR2 SYDVKM. Deletions cut 5 bases from V and 2 bases from J, with 15 bases between. CDR3 sequence (DNA): TGTGCCAGCAGTCCCGACAGGCTAAGGAACTATGGCTACACCTTC. Translated: CASSPDRLRNYGYTF.

In nucleotides, the CDR3 is TGTGCCAGCAGCCTCAGACTAGCGGGATCCTACGAGCAGTACTTC. Amino acid sequence: CASSLRLAGSYEQYF. This sequence joins TRBV7-9 and TRBJ2-7; 11 bases are shared with TRBD2. Unmatched junction bases numbered 4, after V lost 5 bases and J lost 1 base. CDR1 is SEHNR, CDR2 FQNEAQ, per germline (reference sequence). This CDR3 is built from 15 residues.

The gene calls are TRBV6-1 and TRBJ2-3, with TRBD1 identical over 7 bases. The CDR3 runs 16 residues. Trimming at V came to 2 bases and at J to 0 bases, leaving 5 bases not matched to a gene. Germline-derived CDR1 and CDR2 are MNHNS and SASEGT. The CDR3 sequence: CASSEWGTASTDTQYF. The CDR3 nucleotides are TGTGCCAGCAGTGAATGGGGGACAGCTAGCACAGATACGCAGTATTTT.

The chain carries TRBV5-8 and TRBJ1-2; D not certain. This CDR3 region has 13 residues. CDR1 is SGHTS, CDR2 YDEGEE, per germline. The V and J ends lost 1 base and 2 bases respectively, with 6 bases between them. The CDR3 region is CASSLLNNYGYTF. CDR3 bases: TGTGCCAGCAGCTTGCTAAACAACTATGGCTACACCTTC.

V usage is TRBV7-9 and J usage is TRBJ2-1; D is perhaps TRBD2 (6 bases). Germline loops: CDR1 SEHNR, CDR2 FQNEAQ (reference sequence). There are 15 residues in the CDR3. V lost 4 bases and J lost 8, with 18 bases in between. The CDR3 DNA reads as TGTGCCAGCAGCTCGCAAGAAGGAGGGCTGGATGAGCAGTTCTTC. Encoded protein: CASSSQEGGLDEQFF.

V usage is TRBV27 and J usage is TRBJ2-5; D assignment may be TRBD1 or TRBD2 (7 bases each). V gave up 0 bases and J gave up 5 bases, with 16 bases separating them. Germline V gives CDR1 MNHEY, CDR2 SMNVEV (reference sequence). The CDR3 sequence is 16 residues long. The CDR3 region is CASSLSAGGAGETQYF. The CDR3 DNA follows: TGTGCCAGCAGTTTATCTGCAGGGGGGGCCGGGGAGACCCAGTACTTC.

The chain recombines TRBV2 with TRBJ2-5, with D possibly matching TRBD1 (6 bases). The J call is uncertain, as TRBJ2-7 better fits the DNA end. The germline V gene has CDR1 SNHLY and CDR2 FYNNEI. CDR3 length: 14 amino acids. CDR3 DNA sequence: TGTGCCAGCAGTGCGAGGGGGTCCCCCCACGAGCAGTACTTC. Translation gives CASSARGSPHEQYF.